This TCR beta chain was observed in a study of T-cell memory formation after mild COVID-19 (dated by TCRdb to the early 2020s). Background on the whole study: Most TCR sequence clusters were specific to one of the two donors. T-cell clones expanding and contracting after mild COVID-19 in a couple of donors were tracked by longitudinal TCRalpha and TCRbeta repertoire sequencing. The cohort was made up of two young adult volunteers, one female and one male, who were previously healthy.

Study-wide findings and limitations: Clones that contracted from day 15 to 85 showed balanced CD4/CD8 phenotypes, whereas a second wave of clones that expanded from day 15 to 37 leaned towards CD4+. SARS-CoV-2 specificity was not confirmed for the second-wave clones peaking on day 37. Contracting CD4+ clones appeared mostly in the CM and EM memory subsets, whereas CD8+ clones were enriched in EMRA. The detection of some responding clones in pre-infection memory suggests that pre-existing cross-reactive memory T cells joined the SARS-CoV-2 response. The study included only a couple of mild cases, and larger cohorts that include severe cases with pre-infection samples were judged to be necessary.

Ficoll-Paque density gradient centrifugation was used to isolate PBMCs. The CDR1 and CDR2 encoded by the germline V gene are SGHAT and FQNNGV. At the junction V is shortened by 4 bases and J by 5 bases; bases outside the gene matches: 7. The CDR3 runs 16 amino acids, cysteine and phenylalanine included. CDR3 DNA is the only sequence kept; it has 48 bases, read in frame from the first base. The listed sequencing device is Illumina NovaSeq 6000. cDNA libraries for TCRalpha and TCRbeta were prepared by 5'RACE using constant-segment primers, with sample barcodes and unique molecular identifiers added. Trizol reagent was used to extract RNA from every sample. Amplification of the libraries took two PCR steps, and the second step added a second sample barcode plus Illumina TruSeq adapters. Sequencing of the libraries was done on an Illumina NovaSeq, producing 2 x 150 bp paired-end reads. Concerning the study's data processing: Demultiplexing of reads and collapsing into UMI-guided consensus sequences were performed with migec v1.2.7. Using mixcr v2.1.11, the UMI consensuses were aligned to TRA and TRB V and J templates and assembled into clonotypes. A clonotype was counted as expanded or contracted only when both edgeR and NoisET called the clonotype significant, with the noise models trained on biological replicates. For edgeR calls, the thresholds were a false discovery rate-adjusted p below 0.01 and a log2 fold-change of 1. As an exploratory analysis of dynamics, PCA with hierarchical clustering was applied to max-normalized trajectories of the 1000 most abundant clonotypes. Separately sequenced CD4+ and CD8+ repertoires were used to assign the CD4 or CD8 phenotype of responding clones. TCRdb took the public reads, trimmed them with fastp at Q25, ran MiXCR for clone calling and kept in-frame beta chains. Rows are combined by CDR3 protein, so each entry shows the most common genes and DNA. TCRdb, not the authors, supplied the V and J calls. Present in this sample are about 350,000 distinct CDR3 sequences, approximately 29% of which were seen just once. The leading ten clones occupy approximately 13% of the sample.

This clonotype was detected a few times. Its antigen remains unidentified. Per-base qualities were not stored, and no clone one base away is much larger. The rearranged segments are TRBV11-2 and TRBJ1-6, and TRBD1 aligns with 8 junction nucleotides. The TCR comes from an adult woman who had mild COVID-19 (a few samples of this study predate the infection). The sample titles of this study are shuffled in the database, so cell type and time point are left out; the donor was told from shared clones. Material for sequencing was PBMCs or a T cell subset sorted from them (not recorded which). DNA sequence: TGTGCCAGCAGCTCTCGGACAGGGCCCCATAATTCACCCCTCCACTTT. It is translated as CASSSRTGPHNSPLHF.